This section outlines one T cell receptor beta chain sequence together with its context. Its specificity is unknown. The data originate from a study of cytomegalovirus exposure and HLA in healthy donors. Points from the study as a whole: Reportedly, diagnosis of cytomegalovirus status by the classifier showed high specificity and sensitivity.

Generated by immunoSEQ multiplex PCR, the TCRdb table keeps only in-frame clones and is missing some. Among about 150,000 clones listed, approximately 91% were seen once. CDR3 length: 15 residues. Germline V lookup: CDR1 MGHDK, CDR2 SYGVNS. V lost 2 bases and J lost 4, with 12 bases in between. The chain uses TRBV25-1 and TRBJ2-1; no firm D call. Sequenced input: PBMCs. This TCR was recovered from a woman aged 18-35 years in good health and CMV-seropositive. DNA of the CDR3: TGTGCCAGCAGTGAACCCGGAGTGAAGTACAATGAGCAGTTCTTC. It specifies CASSEPGVKYNEQFF. The whole variable domain, remainder taken from reference TRBV25-1 and TRBJ2-1, is EADIYQTPRYLVIGTGKKITLECSQTMGHDKMYWYQQDPGMELHLIHYSYGVNSTEKGDLSSESTVSRIRTEHFPLTLESARPSHTSQYLCASSEPGVKYNEQFFGPGTRLTVL.